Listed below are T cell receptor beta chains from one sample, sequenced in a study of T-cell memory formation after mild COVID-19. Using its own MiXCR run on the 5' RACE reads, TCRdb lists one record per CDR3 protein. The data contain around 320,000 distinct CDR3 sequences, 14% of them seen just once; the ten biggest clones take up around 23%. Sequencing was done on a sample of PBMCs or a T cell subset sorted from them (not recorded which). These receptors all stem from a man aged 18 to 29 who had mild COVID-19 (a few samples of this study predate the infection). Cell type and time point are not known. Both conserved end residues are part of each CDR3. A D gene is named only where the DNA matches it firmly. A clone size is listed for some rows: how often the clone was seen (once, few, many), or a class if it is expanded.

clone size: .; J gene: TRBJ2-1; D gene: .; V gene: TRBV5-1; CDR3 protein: CASSLAREQFF; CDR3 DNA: TGCGCCAGCAGCTTGGCCCGGGAGCAGTTCTTC
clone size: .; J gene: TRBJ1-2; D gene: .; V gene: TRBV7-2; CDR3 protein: CASSLVGVTPDYGYTF; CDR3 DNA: TGTGCCAGCAGCTTGGTAGGGGTGACTCCCGACTATGGCTACACCTTC
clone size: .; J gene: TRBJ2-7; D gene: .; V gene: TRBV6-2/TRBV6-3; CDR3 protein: CASSTSMTVISYEQYF; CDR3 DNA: TGTGCCAGCAGTACGTCAATGACAGTTATCTCCTACGAGCAGTACTTC
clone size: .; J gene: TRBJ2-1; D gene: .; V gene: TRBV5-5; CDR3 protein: CASSLSWLNNEQFF; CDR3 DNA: TGTGCCAGCAGCTTGTCTTGGCTTAACAATGAGCAGTTCTTC
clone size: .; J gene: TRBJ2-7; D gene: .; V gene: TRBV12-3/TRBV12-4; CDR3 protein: CASSFAPEGYEQYF; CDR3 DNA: TGTGCCAGCAGTTTCGCCCCAGAGGGGTACGAGCAGTACTTC
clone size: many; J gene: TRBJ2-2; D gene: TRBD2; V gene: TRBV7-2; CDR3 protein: CASRLAGAPTGELFF; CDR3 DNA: TGTGCCAGCAGACTAGCGGGGGCCCCCACCGGGGAGCTGTTTTTT
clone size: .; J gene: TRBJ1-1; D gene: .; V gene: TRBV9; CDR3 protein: CASSSGVGYRHGEAFF; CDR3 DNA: TGTGCCAGCAGCTCAGGAGTGGGGTATCGTCACGGCGAAGCTTTCTTT
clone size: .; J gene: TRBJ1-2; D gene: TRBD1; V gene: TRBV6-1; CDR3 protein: CASRPTGVGGYTF; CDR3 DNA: TGTGCCAGCAGACCCACAGGGGTAGGCGGCTACACCTTC
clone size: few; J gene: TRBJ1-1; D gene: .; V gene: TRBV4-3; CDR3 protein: CASSQARHPGAEAFF; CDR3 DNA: TGCGCCAGCAGCCAGGCCCGACATCCGGGGGCTGAAGCTTTCTTT
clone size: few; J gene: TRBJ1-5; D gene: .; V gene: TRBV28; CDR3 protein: CASSLLGVIQPQHF; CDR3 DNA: TGTGCCAGCAGTTTACTTGGGGTTATTCAGCCCCAGCATTTT
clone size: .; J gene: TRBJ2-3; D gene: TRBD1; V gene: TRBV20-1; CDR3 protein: CRAIPGTGPDTQYF; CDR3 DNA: TGCAGGGCTATCCCGGGGACAGGTCCAGATACGCAGTATTTT
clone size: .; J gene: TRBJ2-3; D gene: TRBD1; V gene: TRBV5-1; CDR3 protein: CASSSGQVISDTQYF; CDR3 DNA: TGCGCCAGCAGTTCTGGACAGGTAATCTCTGATACGCAGTATTTT
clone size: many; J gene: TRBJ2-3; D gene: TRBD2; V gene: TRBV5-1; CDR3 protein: CASSRWDGTSVRTDTQYF; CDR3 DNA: TGCGCCAGCAGCCGCTGGGATGGGACTAGCGTCCGCACAGATACGCAGTATTTT
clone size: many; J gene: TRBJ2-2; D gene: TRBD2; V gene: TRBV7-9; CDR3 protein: CASSPQPSGGIGELFF; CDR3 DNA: TGTGCCAGCAGCCCCCAGCCTAGCGGGGGAATCGGGGAGCTGTTTTTT
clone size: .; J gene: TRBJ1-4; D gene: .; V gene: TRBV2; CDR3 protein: CASTGGRTTNEKLFF; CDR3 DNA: TGTGCCAGCACCGGGGGAAGGACCACTAATGAAAAACTGTTTTTT
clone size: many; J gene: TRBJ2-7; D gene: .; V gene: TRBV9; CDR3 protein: CASSEGFFYEQYF; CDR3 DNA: TGTGCCAGCAGCGAGGGGTTTTTCTACGAGCAGTACTTC
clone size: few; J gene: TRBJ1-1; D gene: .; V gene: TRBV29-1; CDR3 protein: CSVTRGYGTEAFF; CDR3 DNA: TGCAGCGTGACAAGGGGTTACGGCACTGAAGCTTTCTTT
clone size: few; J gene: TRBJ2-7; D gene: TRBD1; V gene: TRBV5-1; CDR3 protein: CASRLDRVDYEQYF; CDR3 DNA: TGCGCCAGCAGATTAGACAGGGTGGATTACGAGCAGTACTTC
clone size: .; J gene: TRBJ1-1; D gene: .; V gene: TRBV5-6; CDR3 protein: CASSLPPTPATEAFF; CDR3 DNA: TGTGCCAGCAGCTTGCCCCCAACGCCCGCCACTGAAGCTTTCTTT
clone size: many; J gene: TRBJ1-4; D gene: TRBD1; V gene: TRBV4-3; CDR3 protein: CASSQEGPGQGNDEKLFF; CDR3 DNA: TGCGCCAGCAGCCAAGAAGGACCGGGACAGGGGAATGATGAAAAACTGTTTTTT
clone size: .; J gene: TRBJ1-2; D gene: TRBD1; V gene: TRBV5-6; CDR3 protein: CASSTRTGDGYTF; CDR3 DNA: TGTGCCAGCAGCACCCGGACAGGGGATGGCTACACCTTC
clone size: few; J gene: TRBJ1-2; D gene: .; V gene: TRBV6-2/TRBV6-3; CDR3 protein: CASSLGQFRVGYTF; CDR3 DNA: TGTGCCAGCAGCCTTGGACAGTTCAGAGTTGGCTACACCTTC
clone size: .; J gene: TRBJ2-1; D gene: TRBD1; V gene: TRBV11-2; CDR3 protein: CASRSPGTGIGEQFF; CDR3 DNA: TGTGCCAGCAGGTCCCCCGGGACAGGAATAGGTGAGCAGTTCTTC
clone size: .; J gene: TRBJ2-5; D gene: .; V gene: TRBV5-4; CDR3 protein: CASSLAGAKWETQYF; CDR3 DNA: TGTGCCAGCAGCTTGGCCGGGGCCAAATGGGAGACCCAGTACTTC
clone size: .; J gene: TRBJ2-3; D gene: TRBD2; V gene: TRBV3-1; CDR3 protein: CASSQEPSGGTDTQYF; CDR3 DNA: TGTGCCAGCAGCCAAGAACCTAGCGGGGGCACAGATACGCAGTATTTT
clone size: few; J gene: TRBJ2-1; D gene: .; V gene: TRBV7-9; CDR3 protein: CASSRVPGNEQFF; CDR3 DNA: TGTGCCAGCAGCCGAGTCCCGGGAAATGAGCAGTTCTTC
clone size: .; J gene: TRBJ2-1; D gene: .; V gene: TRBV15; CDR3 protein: CATSRVPGADNEQFF; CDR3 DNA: TGTGCCACCAGCAGAGTTCCGGGGGCCGACAATGAGCAGTTCTTC
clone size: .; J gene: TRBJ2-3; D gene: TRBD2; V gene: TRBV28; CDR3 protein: CASTTLDGLAGGLSTDTQYF; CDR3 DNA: TGTGCCAGCACCACTCTGGATGGACTAGCGGGGGGATTAAGCACAGATACGCAGTATTTT
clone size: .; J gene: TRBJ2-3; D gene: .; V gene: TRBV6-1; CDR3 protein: CASSDPGAHGTDTQYF; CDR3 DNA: TGTGCCAGCAGTGACCCAGGGGCGCACGGCACAGATACGCAGTATTTT
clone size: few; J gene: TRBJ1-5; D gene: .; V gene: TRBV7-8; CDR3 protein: CASTLGVVGINQPQHF; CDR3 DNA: TGTGCCAGCACCCTAGGGGTTGTGGGGATTAATCAGCCCCAGCATTTT
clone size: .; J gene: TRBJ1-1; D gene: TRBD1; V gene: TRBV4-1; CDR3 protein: CASSQGQGPAFF; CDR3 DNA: TGCGCCAGCAGCCAAGGACAGGGCCCAGCTTTCTTT
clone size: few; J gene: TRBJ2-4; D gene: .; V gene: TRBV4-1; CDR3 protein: CASSQEQGGNIQYF; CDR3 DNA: TGCGCCAGCAGCCAGGAACAGGGAGGAAACATTCAGTACTTC
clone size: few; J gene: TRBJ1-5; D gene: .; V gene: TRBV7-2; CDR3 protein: CASSLAGGVQPQHF; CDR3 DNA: TGTGCCAGCAGCTTAGCAGGGGGAGTTCAGCCCCAGCATTTT
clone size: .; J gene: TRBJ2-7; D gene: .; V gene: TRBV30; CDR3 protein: CAWTGSWRLGEQYF; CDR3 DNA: TGTGCCTGGACCGGATCATGGAGGTTGGGCGAGCAGTACTTC
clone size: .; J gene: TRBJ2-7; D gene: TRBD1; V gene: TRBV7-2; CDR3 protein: CASSLLLARGREQYF; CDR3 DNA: TGTGCCAGCAGCTTACTCTTGGCCAGGGGGCGCGAGCAGTACTTC
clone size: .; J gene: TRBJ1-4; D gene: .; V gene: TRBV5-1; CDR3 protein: CASSRTLLEDPEKLFF; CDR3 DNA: TGCGCCAGCAGTCGGACCCTTCTCGAGGATCCTGAAAAACTGTTTTTT
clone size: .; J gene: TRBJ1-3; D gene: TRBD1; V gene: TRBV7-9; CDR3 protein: CASMGQGVGNTIYF; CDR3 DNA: TGTGCCAGCATGGGACAGGGGGTCGGAAACACCATATATTTT
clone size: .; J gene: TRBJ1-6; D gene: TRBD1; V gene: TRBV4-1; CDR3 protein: CASSQPSRDRGNSPLHF; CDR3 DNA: TGCGCCAGCAGCCAACCCTCGAGGGACAGGGGAAATTCACCCCTCCACTTT
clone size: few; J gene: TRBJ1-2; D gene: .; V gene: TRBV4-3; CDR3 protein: CASSGDSNYGYTF; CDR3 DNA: TGCGCCAGCTCAGGGGACTCTAACTATGGCTACACCTTC
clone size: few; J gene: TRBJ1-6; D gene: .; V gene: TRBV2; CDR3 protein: CASGYRDGNSPLHF; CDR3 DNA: TGTGCCAGCGGTTACCGGGACGGGAATTCACCCCTCCACTTT
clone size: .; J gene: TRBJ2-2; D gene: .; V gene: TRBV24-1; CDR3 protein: CATSDASGGSGELFF; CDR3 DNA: TGTGCCACCAGTGATGCGTCTGGGGGGTCCGGGGAGCTGTTTTTT
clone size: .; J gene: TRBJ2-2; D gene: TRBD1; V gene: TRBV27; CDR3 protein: CASDRGGTGELFF; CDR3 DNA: TGTGCCAGTGACAGGGGGGGCACCGGGGAGCTGTTTTTT
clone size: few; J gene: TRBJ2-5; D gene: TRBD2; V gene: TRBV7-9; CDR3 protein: CASSSLAGGRWEETQYF; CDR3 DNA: TGTGCCAGCAGCTCGCTAGCGGGGGGGCGATGGGAAGAGACCCAGTACTTC
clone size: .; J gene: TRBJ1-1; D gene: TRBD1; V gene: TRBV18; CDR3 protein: CASSPGAGGAAFF; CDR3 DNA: TGTGCCAGCTCACCGGGGGCAGGGGGCGCAGCTTTCTTT
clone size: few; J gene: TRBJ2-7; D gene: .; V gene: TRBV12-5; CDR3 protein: CASGPFYEQYF; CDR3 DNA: TGTGCTAGTGGACCCTTCTACGAGCAGTACTTC
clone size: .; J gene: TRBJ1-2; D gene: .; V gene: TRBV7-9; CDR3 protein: CASSLAREGGGYTF; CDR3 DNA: TGTGCCAGCAGCTTAGCGCGTGAGGGTGGCGGCTACACCTTC
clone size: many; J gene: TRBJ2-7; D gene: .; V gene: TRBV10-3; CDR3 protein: CAISESSGSYEQYF; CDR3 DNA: TGTGCCATCAGTGAGTCTAGCGGATCCTACGAGCAGTACTTC
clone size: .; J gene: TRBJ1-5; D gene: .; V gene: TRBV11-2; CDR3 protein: CASSFGFLQPQHF; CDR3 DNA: TGTGCCAGCAGCTTTGGGTTCCTCCAGCCCCAGCATTTT
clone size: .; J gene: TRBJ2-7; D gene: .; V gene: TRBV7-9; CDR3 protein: CASSLFDGTYEQYF; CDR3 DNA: TGTGCCAGCAGCTTATTCGACGGAACCTACGAGCAGTACTTC
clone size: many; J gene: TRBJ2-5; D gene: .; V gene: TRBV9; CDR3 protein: CASSIGSEETQYF; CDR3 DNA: TGTGCCAGCAGTATCGGCAGCGAAGAGACCCAGTACTTC
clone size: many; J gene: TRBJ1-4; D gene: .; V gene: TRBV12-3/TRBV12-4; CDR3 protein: CASSSTEKLFF; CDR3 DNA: TGTGCCAGCAGTTCCACAGAGAAACTGTTTTTT
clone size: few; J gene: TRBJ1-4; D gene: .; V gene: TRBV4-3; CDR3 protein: CASRQSSIHTNEKLFF; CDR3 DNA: TGCGCCAGCAGGCAATCTTCAATACATACTAATGAAAAACTGTTTTTT
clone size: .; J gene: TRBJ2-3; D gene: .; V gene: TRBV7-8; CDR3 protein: CASKEGRHSTDTQYF; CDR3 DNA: TGTGCCAGCAAGGAAGGAAGGCATAGCACAGATACGCAGTATTTT
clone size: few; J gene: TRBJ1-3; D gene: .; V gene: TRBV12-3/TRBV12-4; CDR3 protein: CASSFAGNTIYF; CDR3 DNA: TGTGCCAGCAGTTTTGCTGGAAACACCATATATTTT
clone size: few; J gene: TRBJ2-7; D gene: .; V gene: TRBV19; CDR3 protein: CASSGLHVPYEQYF; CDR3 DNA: TGTGCCAGTAGCGGGCTTCACGTACCCTACGAGCAGTACTTC
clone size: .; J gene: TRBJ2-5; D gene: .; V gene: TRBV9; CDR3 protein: CASSVVQGETQYF; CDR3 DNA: TGTGCCAGCAGCGTAGTCCAGGGAGAGACCCAGTACTTC
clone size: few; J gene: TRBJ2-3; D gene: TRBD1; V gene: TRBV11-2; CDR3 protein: CASSWGTGMVPDTQYF; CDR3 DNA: TGTGCCAGCAGCTGGGGGACAGGGATGGTTCCAGATACGCAGTATTTT
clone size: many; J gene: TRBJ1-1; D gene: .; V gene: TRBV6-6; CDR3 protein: CASSRINTEAFF; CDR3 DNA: TGTGCCAGCAGCCGAATTAACACTGAAGCTTTCTTT
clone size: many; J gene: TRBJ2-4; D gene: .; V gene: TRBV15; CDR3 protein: CATSREGAGMDIQYF; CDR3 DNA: TGTGCCACCAGCAGAGAGGGGGCAGGAATGGACATTCAGTACTTC
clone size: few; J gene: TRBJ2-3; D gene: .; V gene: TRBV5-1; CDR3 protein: CASSPGLLTDTQYF; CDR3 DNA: TGCGCCAGCAGCCCGGGACTGCTCACAGATACGCAGTATTTT